The text below deals with one T cell receptor (beta chain). Isocitrate dehydrogenase mutation was absent in all glioblastoma patients. The data stem from a study of glioma-infiltrating T cells after dendritic cell vaccination. Sequencing was performed with immunoSEQ multiplex PCR; in TCRdb, only in-frame clones are kept and a portion is missing. The data contain about 64,000 clones, around 86% of them singletons. Germline lookup yields CDR1 SEHNR and CDR2 FQNEAQ (reference sequence). The J segment lost 7 bases and the V segment lost 4 bases, leaving 4 bases of the junction unmatched. This CDR3 contains 14 residues.

Source: blood, taken before dendritic cell vaccination. This chain connects TRBV7-9 to TRBJ1-6; 7 bases line up with TRBD1. This clonotype was sampled from a human donor with glioblastoma. The CDR3 nucleotides are TGTGCCAGCAGCTCCGGGACAGAAAATTCACCCCTCCACTTT. Its protein is CASSSGTENSPLHF.